This TCR beta chain originates from a study of radiation and T cells in renal cell carcinoma. Trimming took 5 bases from V and 2 from J; bases not matched to a gene: 4. This CDR3 is 16 amino acids long. Germline V gene lookup returns CDR1 MGHDK and CDR2 SYGVNS. Regarding time point: blood 2 weeks post-SBRT. Treatment denoted: 15 Gy SBRT to primary tumor, nephrectomy 4 weeks later. Sequencing used immunoSEQ multiplex PCR; TCRdb keeps in-frame clones, though not all of them. The sample holds some 150,000 clones, approximately 86% seen once. The sample holds one count of this clone. Sample: blood, taken from a patient whose treatment included radiotherapy and nephrectomy. This chain connects TRBV25-1 to TRBJ2-3; TRBD2 agrees at 13 bases. This receptor was identified in a woman aged 45-59 years with renal cell carcinoma. The CDR3 region is CASSWTSGGNTDTQYF. CDR3 nucleotide sequence: TGTGCCAGCAGTTGGACTAGCGGGGGTAACACAGATACGCAGTATTTT.